These 17 T cell receptor beta chains originate from one sample sequenced in a study of shared clonotypes between healthy human individuals. The assay was immunoSEQ multiplex PCR, and TCRdb's table has in-frame clones only and misses some. This sample yields around 2,000,000 clones, of which roughly 95% are seen a single time; approximately 0.13% belongs to the top ten. Material: naive CD4+ T cells sorted from blood. The sample's subset: CD45RA+ positively selected. Receptors originate from a man aged 18 to 30 in good health.

The rearrangement links TRBV7-3 to TRBJ1-1; D is ambiguous. Deletions cut 3 bases from V and 1 base from J, with 6 bases between. There are 13 residues in the CDR3. Germline V gene data show CDR1 as SGHTA and CDR2 as FQGTGA. The CDR3 region is CASSLNGNTEAFF. The DNA for the CDR3 is TGTGCCAGCAGCTTGAACGGGAACACTGAAGCTTTCTTT.

The chain couples TRBV27 to TRBJ2-4, with D perhaps TRBD1 (5 bases). The CDR3 extends over 12 amino acids. The germline V gene encodes CDR1 MNHEY and CDR2 SMNVEV (reference sequence). The V end was cut by 5 bases, the J end by 7 bases, with 9 bases between. This chain's CDR3 is CASSRPGNIQYF. The CDR3 bases are TGTGCCAGCAGTCGGCCAGGGAACATTCAGTACTTC.

This chain connects TRBV18 to TRBJ2-5, with TRBD2 identical over 9 bases. V was clipped by 1 base and J by 4 bases; unmatched bases: 10. This CDR3 comprises 17 residues. CDR1 KGHSH and CDR2 LQKENI come from the germline V gene. For the CDR3, the DNA is TGTGCCAGCTCACCACGACTGTTAGCGGGAGATGGAGAGACCCAGTACTTC. The encoded protein is CASSPRLLAGDGETQYF.

The rearrangement links TRBV11-2 to TRBJ2-5; a possible D gene is TRBD2 (5 bases). Germline lookup yields CDR1 SGHAT and CDR2 FQNNGV. The germline V and J ends were trimmed by 3 bases and 10 bases, with 9 bases remaining between them. The length of the CDR3 is 11 residues. Here the CDR3 reads CASSFTGVQYF. The CDR3 nucleotides read TGTGCCAGCAGCTTCACCGGGGTCCAGTACTTC.

The CDR3 DNA reads as TGTGCCAGCGGGCCCGGCGGAGGTGGAGAGACCCAGTACTTC. Protein: CASGPGGGGETQYF. This chain uses TRBV6-1 with TRBJ2-5; D is perhaps TRBD2 (5 bases). Trimming removed 8 bases at V and 4 bases at J, with 17 bases between. The CDR3 runs to 14 residues. In germline, CDR1 is MNHNS, CDR2 SASEGT.

The chain is built from TRBV10-3 and TRBJ2-7, with 15 bases fitting TRBD2. Trimming removed 11 bases from V and 9 bases from J; junction bases left unmatched: 11. The germline V gene encodes CDR1 ENHRY and CDR2 SYGVKD. This CDR3 is 14 amino acids long. CDR3: CALGPGTSGGPQYF. The DNA for the CDR3 is TGTGCCCTCGGCCCGGGGACTAGCGGGGGGCCGCAGTACTTC.

The rearrangement joins TRBV6-1 to TRBJ2-7; 8 nucleotides agree with TRBD1. Germline loops: CDR1 MNHNS, CDR2 SASEGT. J lost 4 bases, V lost 1 base, and 3 bases had no gene match. The CDR3 is made up of 14 amino acids. The CDR3 loop is CASSEGTGNYEQYF. The CDR3 nucleotides read TGTGCCAGCAGTGAAGGGACAGGGAATTACGAGCAGTACTTC.

The J gene is TRBJ2-5, the V gene TRBV5-1, with a possible D match to TRBD2 (5 bases). The CDR3 totals 13 residues. The V end was cut by 7 bases, the J end by 5 bases, with 15 bases between. Germline CDR1 reads SGHRS; CDR2 reads YFSETQ. CDR3 in DNA: TGCGCCAGCGGGCCCGGACTGCGGGAGACCCAGTACTTC. Translation gives CASGPGLRETQYF.

The chain employs TRBV6-6 and TRBJ2-2, with D perhaps TRBD1 or TRBD2 (5 bases each). Germline V CDR1 and CDR2: MNHNY, SVGAGI (reference sequence). The V and J ends lost 5 bases and 6 bases respectively, with 19 bases between them. The CDR3 runs to 16 residues. CDR3 protein: CASSRLRDDLSGELFF. The CDR3 region has the DNA TGTGCCAGCAGTCGTTTGAGGGACGATCTCTCCGGGGAGCTGTTTTTT.

This clone was observed a single time. The chain is built from TRBV7-2 and TRBJ2-7; 12 nucleotides line up with TRBD2. V shed 7 bases and J 5 bases; nucleotides not matched to a gene: 6. Per germline, CDR1 SGHTA and CDR2 FQGNSA. The CDR3 length is 14 residues. This CDR3 reads CASTKLAGGHEQYF. CDR3 DNA sequence: TGTGCCAGCACAAAACTAGCGGGGGGCCACGAGCAGTACTTC. Full variable domain (missing parts from reference TRBV7-2 and TRBJ2-7): GAGVSQSPSNKVTEKGKDVELRCDPISGHTALYWYRQSLGQGLEFLIYFQGNSAPDKSGLPSDRFSAERTGGSVSTLTIQRTQQEDSAVYLCASTKLAGGHEQYFGPGTRLTVT.

The CDR3, as DNA: TGCAGCGTTGTCGGCAGGCTGGCGGAGACCCAGTACTTC. Translating gives CSVVGRLAETQYF. The chain joins TRBV29-1 to TRBJ2-5, with D hard to call. Germline CDR1 is SQVTM and CDR2 is ANQGSEA. The CDR3 runs 13 residues. V was clipped by 4 bases and J by 5 bases, with 14 bases between them. The full variable domain, in which reference TRBV29-1 and TRBJ2-5 provide the parts outside the CDR3, is SAVISQKPSRDICQRGTSLTIQCQVDSQVTMMFWYRQQPGQSLTLIATANQGSEATYESGFVIDKFPISRPNLTFSTLTVSNMSPEDSSIYLCSVVGRLAETQYFGPGTRLLVL.

With respect to this clone: Other DNA sequences in the same sample also yield this CDR3. This chain joins TRBV4-1 and TRBJ2-7; possible D gene TRBD2, 5 bases. CDR1 is MGHRA and CDR2 is YSYEKL in the germline V gene. The CDR3 runs 14 residues. Trimming removed 1 base at V and 2 bases at J, with 9 bases between. The CDR3 sequence is CASSQAGRTYEQYF. CDR3 coding DNA: TGCGCCAGCAGCCAAGCGGGAAGGACCTACGAGCAGTACTTC.

This chain connects TRBV19 to TRBJ2-5; 12 bases line up with TRBD2. The CDR3 sequence is 17 residues long. Germline loops: CDR1 LNHDA, CDR2 SQIVND (reference sequence). V shed 4 bases and J 4 bases; nucleotides not matched to a gene: 10. CDR3 amino acids: CASSKLNPGLAGETQYF. CDR3 DNA: TGTGCCAGTAGTAAACTAAACCCGGGACTAGCGGGAGAGACCCAGTACTTC.

The chain employs TRBV5-1 and TRBJ2-7; 9 nucleotides line up with TRBD2. The CDR3 has 13 amino acids. J was trimmed by 5 bases and V by 5 bases; bases with no gene match: 5. Germline values: CDR1 SGHRS, CDR2 YFSETQ. This CDR3 is CASRGLAHNEQYF. In nucleotides, the CDR3 is TGCGCCAGCAGAGGACTAGCGCACAACGAGCAGTACTTC.

The chain links TRBV4-1 to TRBJ1-1; a possible D gene is TRBD1 (6 bases). Deletions cut 4 bases from V and 4 bases from J, with 16 bases between. The CDR3 is made up of 15 amino acids. The germline gives CDR1 MGHRA, CDR2 YSYEKL. The CDR3: CASSPSGFRGTEAFF. CDR3 sequence (DNA): TGCGCCAGCAGCCCGTCAGGATTCAGGGGCACTGAAGCTTTCTTT.

The chain links TRBV29-1 to TRBJ2-1, with 7 positions matching TRBD1. There are 15 residues in the CDR3. CDR1 and CDR2 from the germline V gene are SQVTM and ANQGSEA. J lost 10 bases, V lost 4 bases, and 16 bases had no gene match. CDR3: CSVGGWATGVGEQFF. The DNA of the CDR3 is TGCAGCGTTGGAGGTTGGGCCACAGGGGTTGGGGAGCAGTTCTTC.

The chain is built from TRBV5-1 and TRBJ1-1; D is unresolved. In germline, CDR1 is SGHRS, CDR2 YFSETQ. CDR3 length: 14 amino acids. Trimming left V 2 bases short and J 1 base short, with 9 bases between. DNA for the CDR3: TGCGCCAGCAGCTTATACCATCAGAACACTGAAGCTTTCTTT. Translated: CASSLYHQNTEAFF. The variable domain in full, with the rest retrieved from reference TRBV5-1 and TRBJ1-1, is KAGVTQTPRYLIKTRGQQVTLSCSPISGHRSVSWYQQTPGQGLQFLFEYFSETQRNKGNFPGRFSGRQFSNSRSEMNVSTLELGDSALYLCASSLYHQNTEAFFGQGTRLTVV.